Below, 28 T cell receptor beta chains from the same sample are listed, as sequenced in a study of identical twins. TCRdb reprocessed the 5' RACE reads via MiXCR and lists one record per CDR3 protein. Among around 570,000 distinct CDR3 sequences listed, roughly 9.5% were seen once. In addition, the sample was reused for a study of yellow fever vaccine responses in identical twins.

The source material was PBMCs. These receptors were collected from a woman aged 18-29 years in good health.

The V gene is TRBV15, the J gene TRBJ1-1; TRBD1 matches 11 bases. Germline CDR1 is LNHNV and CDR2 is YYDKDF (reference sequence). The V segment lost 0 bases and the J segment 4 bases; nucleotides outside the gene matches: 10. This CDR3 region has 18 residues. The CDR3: CATSRDRGQGALVTEAFF. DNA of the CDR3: TGTGCCACCAGCAGAGATCGAGGACAGGGGGCGCTGGTCACTGAAGCTTTCTTT.

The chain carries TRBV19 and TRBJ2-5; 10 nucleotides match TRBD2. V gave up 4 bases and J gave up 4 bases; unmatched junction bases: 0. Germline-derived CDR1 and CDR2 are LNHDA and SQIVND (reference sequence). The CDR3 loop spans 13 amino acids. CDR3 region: CASSTSGRETQYF. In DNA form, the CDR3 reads TGTGCCAGTAGTACTAGCGGGAGAGAGACCCAGTACTTC.

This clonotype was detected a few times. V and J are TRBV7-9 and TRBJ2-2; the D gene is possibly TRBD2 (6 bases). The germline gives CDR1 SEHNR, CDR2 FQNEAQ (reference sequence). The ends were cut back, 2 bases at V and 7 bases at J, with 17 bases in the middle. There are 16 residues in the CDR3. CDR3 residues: CASSLSGPGGNGELFF. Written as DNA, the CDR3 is TGTGCCAGCAGCTTAAGCGGACCCGGGGGTAACGGGGAGCTGTTTTTT.

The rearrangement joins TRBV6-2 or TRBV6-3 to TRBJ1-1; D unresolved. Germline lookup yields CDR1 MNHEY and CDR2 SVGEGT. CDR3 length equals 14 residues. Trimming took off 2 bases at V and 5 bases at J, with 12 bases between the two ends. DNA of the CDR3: TGTGCCAGCAGTTACCAGTTGAGTGCTACTGAAGCTTTCTTT. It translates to CASSYQLSATEAFF.

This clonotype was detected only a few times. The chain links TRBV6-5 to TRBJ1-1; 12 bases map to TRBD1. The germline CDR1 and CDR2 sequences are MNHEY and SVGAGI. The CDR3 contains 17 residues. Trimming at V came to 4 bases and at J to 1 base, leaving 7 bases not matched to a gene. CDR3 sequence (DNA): TGTGCCAGCAGTTCCGCCGGGACAGGGGGCAGGAACACTGAAGCTTTCTTT. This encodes CASSSAGTGGRNTEAFF.

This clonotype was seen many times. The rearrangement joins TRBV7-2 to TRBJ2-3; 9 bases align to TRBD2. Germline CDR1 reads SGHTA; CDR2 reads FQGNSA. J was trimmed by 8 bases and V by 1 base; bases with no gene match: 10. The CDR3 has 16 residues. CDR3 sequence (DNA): TGTGCCAGCAGCTTAGGCGCTAGCGGGGTTGATGGTACGCAGTATTTT. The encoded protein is CASSLGASGVDGTQYF.

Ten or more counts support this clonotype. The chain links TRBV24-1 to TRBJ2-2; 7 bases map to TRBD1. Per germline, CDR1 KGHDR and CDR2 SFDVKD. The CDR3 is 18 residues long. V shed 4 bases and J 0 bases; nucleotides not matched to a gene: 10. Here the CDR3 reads CATSDLGVQGANTGELFF. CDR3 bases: TGTGCCACCAGTGACCTCGGGGTCCAGGGGGCGAACACCGGGGAGCTGTTTTTT.

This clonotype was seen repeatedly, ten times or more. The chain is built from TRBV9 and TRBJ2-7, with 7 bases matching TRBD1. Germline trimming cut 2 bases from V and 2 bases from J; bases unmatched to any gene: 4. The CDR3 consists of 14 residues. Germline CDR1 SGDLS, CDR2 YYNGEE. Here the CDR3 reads CASSVGTDAYEQYF. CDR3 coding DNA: TGTGCCAGCAGCGTGGGGACAGACGCCTACGAGCAGTACTTC.

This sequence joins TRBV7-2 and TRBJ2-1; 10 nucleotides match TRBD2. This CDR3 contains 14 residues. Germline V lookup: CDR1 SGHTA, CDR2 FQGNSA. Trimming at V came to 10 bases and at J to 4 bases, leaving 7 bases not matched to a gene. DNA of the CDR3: TGTGCCACCAATAGCGGGGGGCCTTACAATGAGCAGTTCTTC. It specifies CATNSGGPYNEQFF.

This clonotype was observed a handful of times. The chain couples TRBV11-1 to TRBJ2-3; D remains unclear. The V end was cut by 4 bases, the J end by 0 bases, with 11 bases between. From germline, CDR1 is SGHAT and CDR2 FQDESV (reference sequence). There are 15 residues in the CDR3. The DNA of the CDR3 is TGTGCCAGCAGCTCCGGGCCTCCCAGCACAGATACGCAGTATTTT. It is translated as CASSSGPPSTDTQYF.

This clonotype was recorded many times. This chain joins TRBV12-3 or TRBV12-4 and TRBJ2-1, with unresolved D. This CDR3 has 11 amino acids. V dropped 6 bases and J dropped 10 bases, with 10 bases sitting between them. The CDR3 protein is CASRQAEEQFF. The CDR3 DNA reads TGTGCCAGCAGGCAAGCAGAGGAGCAGTTCTTC.

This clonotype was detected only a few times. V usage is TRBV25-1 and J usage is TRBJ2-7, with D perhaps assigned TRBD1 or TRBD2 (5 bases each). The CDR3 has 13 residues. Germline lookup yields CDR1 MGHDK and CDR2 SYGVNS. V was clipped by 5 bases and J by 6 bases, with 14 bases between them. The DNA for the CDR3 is TGTGCCAGCAGTCCTGGGGGTTCGGGCGAGCAGTACTTC. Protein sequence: CASSPGGSGEQYF.

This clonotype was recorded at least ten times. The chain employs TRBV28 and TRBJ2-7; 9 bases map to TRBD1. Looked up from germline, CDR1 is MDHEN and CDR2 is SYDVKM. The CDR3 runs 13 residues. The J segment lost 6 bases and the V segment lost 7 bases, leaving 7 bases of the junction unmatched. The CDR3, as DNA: TGTGCCAGCATACAGGGGGCAAGGGGCGAGCAGTACTTC. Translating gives CASIQGARGEQYF.

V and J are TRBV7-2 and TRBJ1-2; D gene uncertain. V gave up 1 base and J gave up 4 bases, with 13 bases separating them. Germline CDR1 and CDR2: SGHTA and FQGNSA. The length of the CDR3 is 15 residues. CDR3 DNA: TGTGCCAGCAGCTTAGAATGGCGGGTGGCCTATGGCTACACCTTC. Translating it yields CASSLEWRVAYGYTF.

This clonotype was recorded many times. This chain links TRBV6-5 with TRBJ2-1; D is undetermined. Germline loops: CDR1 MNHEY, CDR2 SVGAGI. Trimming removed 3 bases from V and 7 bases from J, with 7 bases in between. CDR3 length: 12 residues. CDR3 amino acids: CASSYTRNEQFF. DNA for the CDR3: TGTGCCAGCAGTTATACGCGGAATGAGCAGTTCTTC.

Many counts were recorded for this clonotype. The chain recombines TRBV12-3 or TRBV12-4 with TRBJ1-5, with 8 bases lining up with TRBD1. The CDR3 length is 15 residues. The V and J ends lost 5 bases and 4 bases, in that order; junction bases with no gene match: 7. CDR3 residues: CASSPTGGWNQPQHF. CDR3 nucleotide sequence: TGTGCCAGCAGTCCCACAGGGGGTTGGAATCAGCCCCAGCATTTT.

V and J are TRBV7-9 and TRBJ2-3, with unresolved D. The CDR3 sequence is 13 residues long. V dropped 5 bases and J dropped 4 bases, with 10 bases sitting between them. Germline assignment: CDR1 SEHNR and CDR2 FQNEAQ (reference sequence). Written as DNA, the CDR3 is TGTGCCAGCAGCCCGAAGGGCGCAGATACGCAGTATTTT. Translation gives CASSPKGADTQYF.

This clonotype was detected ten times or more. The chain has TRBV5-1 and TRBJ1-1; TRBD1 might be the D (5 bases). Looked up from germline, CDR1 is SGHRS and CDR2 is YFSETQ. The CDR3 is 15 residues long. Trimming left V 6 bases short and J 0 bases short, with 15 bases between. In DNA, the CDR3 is TGCGCCAGCAATTTTGGAACAGGCTTGAACACTGAAGCTTTCTTT. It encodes CASNFGTGLNTEAFF.

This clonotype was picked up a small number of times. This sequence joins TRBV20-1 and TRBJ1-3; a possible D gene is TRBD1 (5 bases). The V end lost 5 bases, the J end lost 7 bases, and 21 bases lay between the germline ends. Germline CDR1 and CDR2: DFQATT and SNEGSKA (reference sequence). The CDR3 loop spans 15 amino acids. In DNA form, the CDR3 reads TGCAGTGCTGATCAGGGTGGAATCTCCCATAACACCATATATTTT. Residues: CSADQGGISHNTIYF.

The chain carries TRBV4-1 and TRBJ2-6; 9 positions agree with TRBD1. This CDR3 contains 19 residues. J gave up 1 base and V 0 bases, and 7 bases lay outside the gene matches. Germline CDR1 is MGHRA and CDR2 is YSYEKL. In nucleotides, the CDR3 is TGCGCCAGCAGCCAAGATCGGGCGGGACAGGGTTCTGGGGCCAACGTCCTGACTTTC. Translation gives CASSQDRAGQGSGANVLTF.

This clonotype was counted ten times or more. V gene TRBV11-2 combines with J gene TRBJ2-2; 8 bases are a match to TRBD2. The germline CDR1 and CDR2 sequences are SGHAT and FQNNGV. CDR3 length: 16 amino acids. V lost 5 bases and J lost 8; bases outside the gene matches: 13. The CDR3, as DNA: TGTGCCAGCAGCCGATGGTCTAGCGGGCCCCTAGGGGAGCTGTTTTTT. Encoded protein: CASSRWSSGPLGELFF.

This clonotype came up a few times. The CDR3 loop reads CASSPGTFLQYF. The CDR3, as DNA: TGTGCCAGCAGTCCGGGGACTTTTTTGCAGTATTTT. The rearrangement joins TRBV28 to TRBJ2-3, with D possibly being TRBD2 (6 bases). Germline loops: CDR1 MDHEN, CDR2 SYDVKM. This CDR3 comprises 12 residues. Trimming left V 5 bases short and J 11 bases short, with 14 bases between.

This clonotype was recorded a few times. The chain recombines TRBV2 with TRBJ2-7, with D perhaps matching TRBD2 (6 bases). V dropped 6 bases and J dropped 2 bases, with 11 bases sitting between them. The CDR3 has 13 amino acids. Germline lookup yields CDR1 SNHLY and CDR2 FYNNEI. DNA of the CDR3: TGTGCCAGCAGGCCCGGGGGTACCTACGAGCAGTACTTC. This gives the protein CASRPGGTYEQYF.

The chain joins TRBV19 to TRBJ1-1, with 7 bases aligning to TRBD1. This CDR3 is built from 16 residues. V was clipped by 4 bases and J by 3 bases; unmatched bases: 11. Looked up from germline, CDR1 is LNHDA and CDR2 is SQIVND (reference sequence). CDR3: CASSRAQGQLDTEAFF. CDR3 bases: TGTGCCAGTAGTAGGGCCCAGGGACAGTTGGACACTGAAGCTTTCTTT.

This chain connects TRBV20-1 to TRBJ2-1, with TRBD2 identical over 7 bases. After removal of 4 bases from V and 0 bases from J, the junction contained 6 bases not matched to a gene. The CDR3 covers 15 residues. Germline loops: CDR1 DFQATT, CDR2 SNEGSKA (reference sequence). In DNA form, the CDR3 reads TGCAGTGCTAAGTACGGGGGGAGCTCCTACAATGAGCAGTTCTTC. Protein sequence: CSAKYGGSSYNEQFF.

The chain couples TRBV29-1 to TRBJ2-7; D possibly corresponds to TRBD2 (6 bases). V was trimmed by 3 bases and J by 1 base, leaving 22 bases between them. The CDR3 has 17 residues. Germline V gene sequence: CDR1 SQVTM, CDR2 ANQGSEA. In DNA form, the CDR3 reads TGCAGCGTTGAGGGGGGAAATCGGGGTAGCGGATCCTACGAGCAGTACTTC. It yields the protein CSVEGGNRGSGSYEQYF.

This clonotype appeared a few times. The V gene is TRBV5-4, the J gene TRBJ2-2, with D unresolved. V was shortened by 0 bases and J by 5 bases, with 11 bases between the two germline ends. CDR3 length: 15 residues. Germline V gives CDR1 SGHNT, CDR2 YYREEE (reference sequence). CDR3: CASSLGQRRTGELFF. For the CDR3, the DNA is TGTGCCAGCAGCTTGGGCCAGAGAAGGACCGGGGAGCTGTTTTTT. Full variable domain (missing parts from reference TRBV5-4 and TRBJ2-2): ETGVTQSPTHLIKTRGQQVTLRCSSQSGHNTVSWYQQALGQGPQFIFQYYREEENGRGNFPPRFSGLQFPNYSSELNVNALELDDSALYLCASSLGQRRTGELFFGEGSRLTVL.

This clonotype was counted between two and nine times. The CDR3 reads CASSGNSGWEQYF. The CDR3 DNA reads TGTGCCAGCAGTGGAAACTCAGGGTGGGAGCAGTACTTC. This rearrangement joins TRBV27 to TRBJ2-7; D is possibly TRBD1 (5 bases). Trimming cost V 5 bases and J 7 bases, with 15 bases left between them. The CDR3 is 13 amino acids. Germline V lookup: CDR1 MNHEY, CDR2 SMNVEV (reference sequence).